The clone carrying this T cell receptor beta chain has a count of ten or more. CDR1 LNHNV and CDR2 YYDKDF come from the germline V gene (reference sequence). Trimming left V 0 bases short and J 0 bases short, with 9 bases between. CDR3 length equals 16 residues. This entry belongs to a study of kidney transplant recipient with SARS-CoV-2 infection. Using its own MiXCR run on the reads, TCRdb lists one record per CDR3 protein. Counted here are roughly 230,000 distinct CDR3 sequences, more than 25% occurring once; the ten biggest clones make up roughly 7%. Sequences were derived from a blood sample, sampled at baseline and between days 110 and 120 from a kidney transplant recipient. This sequence was found in a male patient between 25 and 39 years old who had COVID-19 and was a kidney transplant recipient. Part of the T cell pool may stem from the graft donor. The chain carries TRBV15 and TRBJ1-3; no definite D call. The CDR3: CATSRDLAASGNTIYF. The CDR3 DNA is TGTGCCACCAGCAGAGATCTGGCAGCCTCTGGAAACACCATATATTTT.